These 32 T cell receptor beta chains share one sample of origin, sequenced in a study of T-cell memory formation after mild COVID-19. MiXCR, applied by TCRdb to the 5' RACE reads, yields one record per CDR3 protein. There are roughly 200,000 distinct CDR3 sequences in the sample; around 17% occur only once, and roughly 2.4% lies in the top ten. The material sequenced was PBMCs or a T cell subset sorted from them (not recorded which). All receptors derive from an adult woman who had mild COVID-19 (a few samples of this study predate the infection). Cell type and time point are not known.

This clonotype came up a few times. The chain carries TRBV14 and TRBJ2-1; the match to TRBD2 covers 10 bases. The CDR3 loop spans 16 amino acids. The junction had 12 bases not matched to a gene; V was cut back by 4 bases and J by 9 bases. In germline, CDR1 is SGHDN, CDR2 FVKESK. CDR3 DNA: TGTGCCAGCAGCCTCAATGGGCTAGCGGGAGCGGTTGAGCAGTTCTTC. Its translation is CASSLNGLAGAVEQFF.

The CDR3 DNA reads TGCGCCAGCAGCCACTTGACAGGGGGCGGTTATGAGCAGTACTTC. It encodes CASSHLTGGGYEQYF. The chain is built from TRBV4-3 and TRBJ2-7; 10 bases are shared with TRBD1. J was trimmed by 7 bases and V by 3 bases; bases with no gene match: 9. The CDR3 has 15 amino acids. Germline V gene sequence: CDR1 LGHNA, CDR2 YSLEER.

The V gene is TRBV18, the J gene TRBJ2-5; 7 bases map to TRBD1. Losses at the gene ends were 6 bases for V and 1 base for J; bases not matched to a gene: 11. The CDR3 is 16 residues long. Germline V gene sequence: CDR1 KGHSH, CDR2 LQKENI. In nucleotides, the CDR3 is TGTGCCAGCTCCCCCGTACGACAGGGCGCCCAAGAGACCCAGTACTTC. Translated: CASSPVRQGAQETQYF.

This clonotype was seen only a few times. The chain couples TRBV7-9 to TRBJ1-2, with D uncertain. V dropped 2 bases and J dropped 7 bases, with 14 bases sitting between them. CDR1 SEHNR and CDR2 FQNEAQ come from the germline V gene (reference sequence). This CDR3 is 14 amino acids long. CDR3 in DNA: TGTGCCAGCAGCTTAAGCACAGAAGCCTTTGGCTACACCTTC. Translation: CASSLSTEAFGYTF.

This clonotype was counted only a few times. This chain joins TRBV7-9 and TRBJ1-1, with 8 bases aligning to TRBD1. Trimming at V came to 5 bases and at J to 6 bases, leaving 8 bases not matched to a gene. The germline gives CDR1 SEHNR, CDR2 FQNEAQ (reference sequence). This CDR3 spans 14 amino acids. The CDR3 coding sequence is TGTGCCAGCAGCCCGGGACAGGAGAAGGCTGAAGCTTTCTTT. Translating it yields CASSPGQEKAEAFF.

The J gene is TRBJ1-6, the V gene TRBV6-1, with 8 bases fitting TRBD1. This CDR3 comprises 16 residues. The ends lost 6 bases at V and 14 bases at J; junction bases unmatched: 18. The germline V gene has CDR1 MNHNS and CDR2 SASEGT. CDR3 protein: CASSAPSTGAKRALHF. As DNA, the CDR3 is TGTGCCAGCAGCGCCCCCTCGACAGGGGCCAAAAGGGCCCTCCACTTT.

This clonotype was detected only a few times. The chain is built from TRBV12-3 or TRBV12-4 and TRBJ2-5; TRBD2 aligns across 8 bases. Trimming at V came to 7 bases and at J to 1 base, leaving 23 bases not matched to a gene. The length of the CDR3 is 20 residues. CDR3 in DNA: TGTGCCAGCACTACTTTACGGGTTAGCGGGGTCGACGCATTCCAAGAGACCCAGTACTTC. Its translation is CASTTLRVSGVDAFQETQYF.

CDR3 nucleotide sequence: TGTGCCAGCAGCTTATATCGGGCAGGGAATAATTCACCCCTCCACTTT. Protein sequence: CASSLYRAGNNSPLHF. The rearrangement uses TRBV7-3 and TRBJ1-6; tentative D call: TRBD1 (5 bases). Trimming took off 2 bases at V and 5 bases at J, with 13 bases between the two ends. The CDR3 extends over 16 amino acids. Germline lookup yields CDR1 SGHTA and CDR2 FQGTGA. Complete variable domain (other parts from reference TRBV7-3 and TRBJ1-6): GAGVSQTPSNKVTEKGKYVELRCDPISGHTALYWYRQSLGQGPEFLIYFQGTGAADDSGLPNDRFFAVRPEGSVSTLKIQRTERGDSAVYLCASSLYRAGNNSPLHFGNGTRLTVT.

This clonotype was seen at least ten times. The chain recombines TRBV9 with TRBJ2-7, with a tentative D call TRBD1 (6 bases). Trimming removed 2 bases at V and 3 bases at J, with 15 bases between. Germline-derived CDR1 and CDR2 are SGDLS and YYNGEE. This CDR3 region has 15 residues. CDR3 nucleotides: TGTGCCAGCAGCGTCGGGACAACGAGGGGCTACGAGCAGTACTTC. This encodes CASSVGTTRGYEQYF.

In its sample, this clonotype was seen a few times. This chain links TRBV12-3 or TRBV12-4 with TRBJ1-6; tentatively, D is TRBD1 (5 bases). The V and J ends lost 5 bases and 16 bases respectively, with 12 bases between them. The CDR3 is made up of 11 amino acids. CDR3 nucleotides: TGTGCCAGCAGTGCCGGGGGTCCGCTCCACTTT. Amino acids: CASSAGGPLHF.

This clonotype was seen a few times. The rearrangement joins TRBV6-4 to TRBJ1-4; 7 bases fit TRBD1. Germline V gene lookup returns CDR1 MRHNA and CDR2 SNTAGT. Trimming removed 6 bases from V and 1 base from J; junction bases left unmatched: 5. There are 15 residues in the CDR3. CDR3: CASRSQGRTNEKLFF. The CDR3 nucleotides are TGTGCCAGCAGATCACAGGGGAGAACTAATGAAAAACTGTTTTTT.

CDR3 in amino acids: CASSQDRTGLSYEQYF. CDR3 coding DNA: TGTGCCAGCAGCCAAGATAGAACAGGACTCTCCTACGAGCAGTACTTC. The J gene is TRBJ2-7, the V gene TRBV14; tentatively, D is TRBD1 or TRBD2 (5 bases each). Germline CDR1 is SGHDN and CDR2 is FVKESK. The CDR3 sequence is 16 residues long. Trimming took off 0 bases at V and 0 bases at J, with 12 bases between the two ends.

Only a few counts were recorded for this clonotype. The chain carries TRBV7-2 and TRBJ2-2, with D unclear. This CDR3 is built from 16 residues. Germline CDR1 is SGHTA and CDR2 is FQGNSA. The V end lost 5 bases, the J end lost 2 bases, and 15 bases lay between the germline ends. The CDR3 is CASSKDGRLNTGELFF. The CDR3 nucleotides are TGTGCCAGCAGCAAAGACGGACGGCTTAACACCGGGGAGCTGTTTTTT.

This clonotype was observed at least ten times. The chain has TRBV20-1 and TRBJ2-3; TRBD2 matches at 11 bases. CDR3 length equals 18 residues. V gave up 0 bases and J gave up 2 bases; unmatched junction bases: 10. Looked up from germline, CDR1 is DFQATT and CDR2 is SNEGSKA (reference sequence). The CDR3 sequence is CSARDLASGGLSTDTQYF. CDR3 sequence (DNA): TGCAGTGCTAGAGATCTGGCTAGCGGGGGGCTTTCCACAGATACGCAGTATTTT.

A few counts support this clonotype. CDR3: CASTPYWVQTGELFF. In DNA, the CDR3 is TGTGCCAGCACCCCATATTGGGTTCAGACCGGGGAGCTGTTTTTT. The chain carries TRBV6-2 or TRBV6-3 and TRBJ2-2; D is unresolved. The germline V gene has CDR1 MNHEY and CDR2 SVGEGT. CDR3 length equals 15 residues. Trimming took off 7 bases at V and 5 bases at J, with 17 bases between the two ends.

This clonotype was detected only a few times. The chain is built from TRBV12-3 or TRBV12-4 and TRBJ2-3; TRBD2 matches 10 bases. There are 15 residues in the CDR3. J lost 4 bases, V lost 5 bases, and 6 bases had no gene match. In nucleotides, the CDR3 is TGTGCCAGCAGTCATATAGCGGGAGGAGCAGATACGCAGTATTTT. Its protein product is CASSHIAGGADTQYF.

The chain carries TRBV5-1 and TRBJ2-2, with TRBD2 matching over 11 bases. Germline V gene sequence: CDR1 SGHRS, CDR2 YFSETQ. This CDR3 region has 17 residues. Germline trimming cut 3 bases from V and 4 bases from J; bases unmatched to any gene: 8. CDR3 coding DNA: TGCGCCAGCAGCTCTCAGACTAGCGGGGCGCTCACCGGGGAGCTGTTTTTT. Translated, it gives CASSSQTSGALTGELFF.

The chain uses TRBV12-3 or TRBV12-4 and TRBJ1-1; D is unclear. Trimming removed 3 bases at V and 5 bases at J, with 4 bases between. The CDR3 runs 11 residues. The CDR3, as DNA: TGTGCCAGCAGTTTTTCGACTGAAGCTTTCTTT. It specifies CASSFSTEAFF.

The chain employs TRBV24-1 and TRBJ2-7; D perhaps matches TRBD1 (5 bases). Trimming stripped 12 bases from V and 6 bases from J, with 17 bases between. CDR1 and CDR2 from the germline V gene are KGHDR and SFDVKD. This CDR3 is built from 12 residues. This CDR3 is CAVRRGIGEQYF. The CDR3 nucleotides read TGTGCCGTAAGAAGGGGAATCGGCGAGCAGTACTTC.

CDR3 sequence reads: CASSYSVADYNEQFF. The CDR3 DNA reads as TGTGCCAGCAGTTACTCTGTGGCGGACTACAATGAGCAGTTCTTC. The chain uses TRBV6-5 and TRBJ2-1; D gene uncertain. The CDR3 totals 15 residues. Germline assignment: CDR1 MNHEY and CDR2 SVGAGI. Trimming cost V 0 bases and J 3 bases, with 9 bases left between them.

This clonotype has more than one count but fewer than ten. The chain couples TRBV24-1 to TRBJ2-1; 12 bases are shared with TRBD1. The CDR3 loop spans 18 amino acids. Germline lookup yields CDR1 KGHDR and CDR2 SFDVKD. The ends lost 0 bases at V and 8 bases at J; junction bases unmatched: 10. The DNA for the CDR3 is TGTGCCACCAGTGATTTGCGGACCGGGACAGGGGGCCTTGATGAGCAGTTCTTC. This translates into CATSDLRTGTGGLDEQFF.

V usage is TRBV11-3 and J usage is TRBJ2-3, with 10 bases identical to TRBD2. Germline assignment: CDR1 SGHNT and CDR2 YENEEA. V was pared by 3 bases and J by 0 bases, with 3 bases of the junction left unmatched. This CDR3 comprises 16 residues. The CDR3 spells CASSLGLAPSTDTQYF. The CDR3 nucleotides read TGTGCCAGCAGCTTGGGACTAGCGCCTAGCACAGATACGCAGTATTTT.

As concerns this clonotype: A read error may account for a junction end that differs from germline. This sequence joins TRBV20-1 and TRBJ1-6; tentatively, D is TRBD1 (6 bases). CDR3 length: 15 amino acids. The germline V gene has CDR1 DFQATT and CDR2 SNEGSKA (reference sequence). This CDR3 reads CSASGRTVYNSPIHF. CDR3 DNA sequence: TGCAGTGCGAGCGGGCGGACAGTTTATAATTCACCCATCCACTTT.

This clonotype was found many times. The rearrangement joins TRBV12-3 or TRBV12-4 to TRBJ2-2, with D possibly called TRBD1 or TRBD2 (5 bases each). CDR3 length: 16 amino acids. Trimming took off 6 bases at V and 1 base at J, with 15 bases between the two ends. For the CDR3, the DNA is TGTGCCAGCAGCCGGGACCGGCGCGGGAACACCGGGGAGCTGTTTTTT. It specifies CASSRDRRGNTGELFF.

This chain uses TRBV12-3 or TRBV12-4 with TRBJ1-4; TRBD1 matches 10 bases. V lost 5 bases to trimming and J lost 6 bases; unmatched junction nucleotides: 0. This CDR3 is 13 amino acids long. Here the CDR3 DNA reads TGTGCCAGCAGTGGGACAGGGGATGAAAAACTGTTTTTT. The encoded protein is CASSGTGDEKLFF.

The table lists this clonotype with many counts. The rearrangement joins TRBV4-2 to TRBJ2-3; D is uncertain. This CDR3 is 13 amino acids long. The germline V gene encodes CDR1 LGHNA and CDR2 YNFKEQ. Trimming took 5 bases from V and 4 from J, leaving 10 bases between them. The CDR3: CASSYRVPDTQYF. CDR3 in DNA: TGTGCCAGCAGCTACAGAGTCCCAGATACGCAGTATTTT.

This chain's CDR3 is CSVERQMNTEAFF. The CDR3 nucleotides are TGCAGCGTTGAACGACAGATGAACACTGAAGCTTTCTTT. The chain is built from TRBV29-1 and TRBJ1-1; the D gene is possibly TRBD1 (5 bases). V lost 2 bases and J 0 bases, leaving 7 bases between the germline ends. CDR1 and CDR2 (germline): SQVTM, ANQGSEA. The CDR3 spans 13 residues.

CDR3 bases: TGTGCCAGCACCCAGGGACAGGGATTGAGCTCCTACGAGCAGTACTTC. It encodes CASTQGQGLSSYEQYF. The chain links TRBV12-3 or TRBV12-4 to TRBJ2-7; the match to TRBD1 covers 9 bases. This CDR3 is built from 16 residues. Losses at the gene ends were 7 bases for V and 0 bases for J; bases not matched to a gene: 10.

This clonotype came up a few times. This chain joins TRBV5-6 and TRBJ2-7; TRBD2 agrees at 8 bases. The CDR3 covers 14 residues. The trim removed 2 bases at V and 5 bases at J, leaving 6 bases unmatched. The germline gives CDR1 SGHDT, CDR2 YYEEEE. The CDR3 sequence: CASSLSGSFNEQYF. The CDR3 DNA is TGTGCCAGCAGCTTAAGCGGGAGTTTCAACGAGCAGTACTTC.

The chain recombines TRBV4-1 with TRBJ2-4; D tentatively fits TRBD1 or TRBD2 (6 bases each). CDR1 is MGHRA and CDR2 is YSYEKL in the germline V gene. V lost 4 bases and J 7 bases, leaving 23 bases between the germline ends. The CDR3 is made up of 17 amino acids. CDR3 in amino acids: CASSPGRTRGLGNIQYF. CDR3 in DNA: TGCGCCAGCAGCCCAGGGCGAACACGGGGGCTTGGGAACATTCAGTACTTC.

This clonotype turned up a few times. This sequence joins TRBV12-3 or TRBV12-4 and TRBJ1-5; D call uncertain. V dropped 7 bases and J dropped 11 bases, with 15 bases sitting between them. This CDR3 contains 12 residues. The CDR3 DNA follows: TGTGCCAGCACCGGAGGCGTCGAGGCCCAGCATTTT. Amino acid sequence: CASTGGVEAQHF.

This clonotype was found many times. The gene calls are TRBV5-1 and TRBJ1-1, with no clear D. Trimming stripped 0 bases from V and 1 base from J, with 10 bases between. Germline V lookup: CDR1 SGHRS, CDR2 YFSETQ. The CDR3 is made up of 15 amino acids. The DNA of the CDR3 is TGCGCCAGCAGCTTGGAGCAACGTTCGAACACTGAAGCTTTCTTT. Translating it yields CASSLEQRSNTEAFF.